This T cell receptor (beta chain) was profiled in a study of T cells in tumors after PD-1 blockade. This table comes from immunoSEQ multiplex PCR, and its TCRdb copy is limited to in-frame clones, with some not included. The sample has roughly 12,000 clones, 63% seen once. Findings and limits, study-wide: Approximately 41% of tumor TCR clonotypes were also found in blood.

Of note for this clone: The antigen is not known.

The CDR3 sequence is 15 residues long. The V gene lost 2 bases and the J gene lost 5 bases, with 14 bases spanning the gap. Germline V gene data show CDR1 as SNHLY and CDR2 as FYNNEI. The chain recombines TRBV2 with TRBJ2-3, with TRBD2 as a possible D gene (5 bases). This receptor was identified in a human donor with basal cell carcinoma. This sample comprised tumor tissue, obtained before anti-PD-1 treatment. The CDR3 protein is CASSERVGAGDTQYF. The CDR3 coding sequence is TGTGCCAGCAGTGAAAGGGTGGGCGCGGGAGATACGCAGTATTTT.